This T cell receptor (beta chain) stems from a study of cytomegalovirus exposure and HLA in healthy donors (dated by TCRdb to about 2017). About the investigation overall: According to a later analysis, one platform produced both the 110 or so validation repertoires and the 730 or so repertoires of the first cohort. The study aimed to test whether cataloging public T cell receptors could reveal signatures of past pathogen exposure. Besides the first cohort of under 700 subjects, a separate validation cohort made up of over 100 different subjects was used. The study combined high-throughput TCR immunosequencing, statistical association of individual TCRs with disease status, and machine learning to predict cytomegalovirus infection status.

The donors were included in the validation cohort of around 120 subjects, a group kept apart from the approximately 700-subject first cohort. Note on this clone: No cognate antigen has been identified for it. No much larger clonotype is one base removed from it; base qualities were not supplied.

Points the paper makes about the study in general: The study listed approximately 150 TCR beta chains as associated with cytomegalovirus. The classifier was reported to diagnose cytomegalovirus status with high specificity and sensitivity in both the original cohort and the validation cohort. In a later analysis, TCRs clustered in the first cohort were found to also tend to co-occur in the roughly 110 validation repertoires, with approximately 95% of cluster scores above 0. The validation cohort had no HLA typing available for a later analysis, so co-occurrence within that cohort was assessed over all 130 or so repertoires. A few of the identified cytomegalovirus-associated TCR beta chains were confirmed in vitro to be specific for cytomegalovirus antigens. Across donors, most TCR sequences were observed very rarely, whereas some public TCRs were present in many individuals. The authors suggested that the approach could potentially be generalized to other disease states and immunological phenotypes.

The library was generated by the immunoSEQ multiplex PCR assay. For the original study's pipeline: To diagnose cytomegalovirus status from the catalog of TCR beta chain sequences, a statistical classification framework was built. Entries here come from immuneACCESS through TCRdb and include only in-frame sequences with V and J called. Some clones fail to appear in such tables; in the studies checked, an unresolved V gene covers under half of the shortfall, and the cause of the remainder is unknown. That table furnishes V, J and clone size, whereas the DNA furnished D and trimming. The sample table shows about 160,000 clones, and 80% to 90% are seen once. The ten largest clones take up approximately 5% of the sample. V loses 5 bases at its end and J loses 6 bases; junction bases beyond the gene matches: 13. The germline V gene (reference sequence) yields SGHNT for CDR1 and YYREEE for CDR2. Inclusive of the bounding cysteine and phenylalanine, the CDR3 is 16 residues long. Only the CDR3 DNA is retained, 48 bases long and in frame from the first base.

Recombination linked TRBV5-4 to TRBJ2-3, with 9 middle bases fitting TRBD1. The TCR originated in a woman aged 25 to 45 in good health and CMV-seronegative. The sequenced material came from PBMCs. The DNA sequence is given as TGTGCCAGCAGTGGGAATACAGGGGGCAATAGGGATACGCAGTATTTT. The resulting protein is CASSGNTGGNRDTQYF.